This is a list of T cell receptor beta chains from one sample in a study of cytomegalovirus exposure and HLA in healthy donors. Assay used: immunoSEQ multiplex PCR; TCRdb lists only in-frame clones, some missing. In the table there are under 150,000 clones, 70% to 85% of which are singletons. The specimen was PBMCs. The receptors originated from a boy aged 2 to 9 in good health and CMV-seronegative. Both conserved end residues are part of each CDR3. The D gene is left open where the match is weak. Part of the rows lack a size; the others show once, few, many or a class for expanded clones.

d_call: .
j_call: TRBJ1-2
clone_size: few
v_call: TRBV19
cdr3_aa: CASGATGFNYGYTF
cdr3_nt: TGTGCCAGTGGAGCAACAGGGTTTAACTATGGCTACACCTTC

d_call: .
j_call: TRBJ2-7
clone_size: .
v_call: TRBV6-4
cdr3_aa: CASSPQRVYPYF
cdr3_nt: TGTGCCAGCAGTCCCCAACGGGTGTACCCGTACTTC

d_call: .
j_call: TRBJ2-1
clone_size: few
v_call: TRBV6-5
cdr3_aa: CASRDTGLGIREQFF
cdr3_nt: TGTGCCAGCAGAGATACAGGTTTGGGAATCCGTGAGCAGTTCTTC

d_call: TRBD1
j_call: TRBJ1-2
clone_size: .
v_call: TRBV7-6
cdr3_aa: CASSHGQGALRDGYTF
cdr3_nt: TGTGCCAGCAGCCACGGACAGGGGGCCCTTAGAGATGGCTACACCTTC

d_call: TRBD2
j_call: TRBJ2-1
clone_size: .
v_call: TRBV4-2
cdr3_aa: CASSQDYWVAGEVEQFF
cdr3_nt: TGTGCCAGCAGCCAAGATTATTGGGTAGCGGGAGAAGTAGAACAGTTCTTC

d_call: .
j_call: TRBJ1-2
clone_size: .
v_call: TRBV6-5
cdr3_aa: CASSYRTTVNYGYTF
cdr3_nt: TGTGCCAGCAGTTACAGAACGACAGTTAACTATGGCTACACCTTC

d_call: .
j_call: TRBJ2-5
clone_size: .
v_call: TRBV6-5
cdr3_aa: CASRGQGTQYF
cdr3_nt: TGTGCCAGCAGGGGGCAGGGGACCCAGTACTTC

d_call: TRBD1
j_call: TRBJ1-1
clone_size: few
v_call: TRBV6-5
cdr3_aa: CASIGGQSTEAFF
cdr3_nt: TGTGCCAGCATCGGGGGACAGAGCACTGAAGCTTTCTTT

d_call: .
j_call: TRBJ1-5
clone_size: .
v_call: TRBV19
cdr3_aa: CASSRGSHQPQHF
cdr3_nt: TGTGCCAGTAGCCGGGGTTCTCATCAGCCCCAGCATTTT

d_call: .
j_call: TRBJ2-7
clone_size: once
v_call: TRBV7-7
cdr3_aa: CASSPSVGRHEQYF
cdr3_nt: TGTGCTAGCAGCCCTTCGGTGGGGAGGCACGAGCAGTACTTC

d_call: .
j_call: TRBJ1-2
clone_size: .
v_call: TRBV2
cdr3_aa: CASSEARGNGYTF
cdr3_nt: TGTGCCAGCAGTGAGGCCCGGGGTAATGGCTACACCTTC

d_call: TRBD2
j_call: TRBJ2-3
clone_size: .
v_call: TRBV5-6
cdr3_aa: CASQLAGGVTDTQYF
cdr3_nt: TGTGCCAGTCAACTAGCGGGAGGTGTCACAGATACGCAGTATTTT

d_call: TRBD1
j_call: TRBJ1-5
clone_size: .
v_call: TRBV7-9
cdr3_aa: CASSSSGTGAGNQPQHF
cdr3_nt: TGTGCCAGCAGCTCTAGTGGGACAGGGGCAGGGAATCAGCCCCAGCATTTT

d_call: TRBD2
j_call: TRBJ2-2
clone_size: .
v_call: TRBV19
cdr3_aa: CASSPPGGRAYTGELFF
cdr3_nt: TGTGCCAGTAGTCCCCCTGGCGGGAGGGCTTACACCGGGGAGCTGTTTTTT

d_call: .
j_call: TRBJ1-2
clone_size: .
v_call: TRBV6-5
cdr3_aa: CASGREQKIYGYTF
cdr3_nt: TGTGCCAGCGGCCGGGAACAGAAGATCTATGGCTACACCTTC

d_call: TRBD2
j_call: TRBJ2-1
clone_size: .
v_call: TRBV5-6
cdr3_aa: CASSLVMASGINEQFF
cdr3_nt: TGTGCCAGCAGCTTGGTTATGGCTAGCGGGATTAATGAGCAGTTCTTC

d_call: .
j_call: TRBJ1-2
clone_size: .
v_call: TRBV7-2
cdr3_aa: CASSTDRYYGYTF
cdr3_nt: TGTGCCAGCAGCACAGACAGGTACTATGGCTACACCTTC

d_call: TRBD2
j_call: TRBJ2-2
clone_size: .
v_call: TRBV30
cdr3_aa: CAWRTSGTGELFF
cdr3_nt: TGTGCCTGGAGGACTAGCGGGACCGGGGAGCTGTTTTTT

d_call: .
j_call: TRBJ2-1
clone_size: .
v_call: TRBV2
cdr3_aa: CASRSGGWRQFF
cdr3_nt: TGTGCCAGCAGGTCAGGAGGGTGGAGGCAGTTCTTC

d_call: TRBD2
j_call: TRBJ2-3
clone_size: .
v_call: TRBV19
cdr3_aa: CASSIRSSGGFTDTQYF
cdr3_nt: TGTGCCAGTAGTATTCGGTCTAGCGGGGGGTTCACAGATACGCAGTATTTT

d_call: .
j_call: TRBJ2-3
clone_size: few
v_call: TRBV5-8
cdr3_aa: CASSLSGPSSTDTQYF
cdr3_nt: TGTGCCAGCAGCTTGTCAGGGCCCTCTTCCACAGATACGCAGTATTTT

d_call: TRBD1
j_call: TRBJ1-5
clone_size: .
v_call: TRBV6-5
cdr3_aa: CASEDRGNQPQHF
cdr3_nt: TGTGCCAGCGAAGACAGGGGCAATCAGCCCCAGCATTTT